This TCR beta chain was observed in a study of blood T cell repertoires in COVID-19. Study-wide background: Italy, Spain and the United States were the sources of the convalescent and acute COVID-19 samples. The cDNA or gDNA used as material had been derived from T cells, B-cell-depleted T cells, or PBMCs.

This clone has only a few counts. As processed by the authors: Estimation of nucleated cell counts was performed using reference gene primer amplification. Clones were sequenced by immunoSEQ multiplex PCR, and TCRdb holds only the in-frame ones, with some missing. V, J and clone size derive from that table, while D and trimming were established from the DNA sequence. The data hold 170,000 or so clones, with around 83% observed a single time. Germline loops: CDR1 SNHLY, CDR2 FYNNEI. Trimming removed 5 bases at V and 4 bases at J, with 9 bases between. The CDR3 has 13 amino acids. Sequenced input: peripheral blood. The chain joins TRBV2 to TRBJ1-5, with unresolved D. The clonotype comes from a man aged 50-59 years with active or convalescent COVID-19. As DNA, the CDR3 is TGTGCCAGCAGTTATTTCCCTAATCAGCCCCAGCATTTT. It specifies CASSYFPNQPQHF.